The rows below give T cell receptor beta chains drawn from one sample of a study of cytomegalovirus exposure and HLA in healthy donors. Measured with immunoSEQ multiplex PCR; TCRdb has only the in-frame clones, and not every one. The sample lists 60,000 to 70,000 clones; 71% were seen once. The source material was PBMCs. These receptors were taken from a man aged 45-65 years in good health and CMV-seropositive. Both conserved end residues are part of each CDR3. D genes are given only for firm matches. Clone size, where shown, is once, few, many, or a class for clones that have expanded.

j_call: TRBJ2-1
d_call: TRBD2
clone_size: NA
v_call: TRBV7-2
cdr3_nt: TGTGCCAGCAGCTCAACTAGCGGACACAATGAGCAGTTCTTC
cdr3_aa: CASSSTSGHNEQFF

j_call: TRBJ1-2
d_call: NA
clone_size: NA
v_call: TRBV19
cdr3_nt: TGTGCCAGTAGTATAGCCATACAGGGTTTCTATGGCTACACCTTC
cdr3_aa: CASSIAIQGFYGYTF

j_call: TRBJ2-7
d_call: NA
clone_size: NA
v_call: TRBV9
cdr3_nt: TGTGCCAGCGGTGGGGGCCAGGGATACGAGCAGTACTTC
cdr3_aa: CASGGGQGYEQYF

j_call: TRBJ1-3
d_call: TRBD1
clone_size: few
v_call: TRBV5-5
cdr3_nt: TGTGCCAGCAGTCCGGACAGGGGTTTCGCAAACACCATATATTTT
cdr3_aa: CASSPDRGFANTIYF

j_call: TRBJ2-7
d_call: NA
clone_size: NA
v_call: TRBV30
cdr3_nt: TGTGCCTGTGTCCGGGACTACGAGCAGTACTTC
cdr3_aa: CACVRDYEQYF

j_call: TRBJ2-1
d_call: TRBD2
clone_size: few
v_call: TRBV9
cdr3_nt: TGTGCCAGCAGCGGCGGGACTAGCGGGGGGAGGTACAATGAGCAGTTCTTC
cdr3_aa: CASSGGTSGGRYNEQFF

j_call: TRBJ1-3
d_call: NA
clone_size: few
v_call: TRBV10-2
cdr3_nt: TGCGCCAGCAGGGGGGGAGTGAAGAGTGGAAACACCATATATTTT
cdr3_aa: CASRGGVKSGNTIYF

j_call: TRBJ1-6
d_call: TRBD1
clone_size: NA
v_call: TRBV19
cdr3_nt: TGTGCCAGTAGTATAGATCATGGACAGGGAGTTTCACCCCTCCACTTT
cdr3_aa: CASSIDHGQGVSPLHF

j_call: TRBJ1-2
d_call: TRBD1
clone_size: NA
v_call: TRBV30
cdr3_nt: TGTGCCTGGAGTGTAGCTCGAGGGGGCCATGGCTACACCTTC
cdr3_aa: CAWSVARGGHGYTF

j_call: TRBJ1-1
d_call: NA
clone_size: few
v_call: TRBV6-5
cdr3_nt: TGTGCCAGCAGGACACCGGTGAACACTGAAGCTTTCTTT
cdr3_aa: CASRTPVNTEAFF

j_call: TRBJ2-5
d_call: NA
clone_size: few
v_call: TRBV2
cdr3_nt: TGTGCCAGCAGGAAGGAAACTAGCATCGGACAAGAGACCCAGTACTTC
cdr3_aa: CASRKETSIGQETQYF

j_call: TRBJ2-1
d_call: NA
clone_size: NA
v_call: TRBV10-2
cdr3_nt: TGCGCCAGCAGTGACACTAGCTACAATGAGCAGTTCTTC
cdr3_aa: CASSDTSYNEQFF

j_call: TRBJ2-6
d_call: NA
clone_size: NA
v_call: TRBV28
cdr3_nt: TGTGCCAGCCGACAGCCTGGGGCCAACGTCCTGACTTTC
cdr3_aa: CASRQPGANVLTF

j_call: TRBJ1-2
d_call: TRBD1
clone_size: NA
v_call: TRBV28
cdr3_nt: TGTGCCAGCAGTGCTCGGGGGACAGACTATGGCTACACCTTC
cdr3_aa: CASSARGTDYGYTF

j_call: TRBJ1-2
d_call: NA
clone_size: NA
v_call: TRBV4-3
cdr3_nt: TGCGCCAGCAGCCAACTCCAGGGCTATGGCTACACCTTC
cdr3_aa: CASSQLQGYGYTF

j_call: TRBJ2-3
d_call: NA
clone_size: NA
v_call: TRBV5-1
cdr3_nt: TGCGCCAGCAGCTTGGATAGCTCCACCACAGATACGCAGTATTTT
cdr3_aa: CASSLDSSTTDTQYF

j_call: TRBJ2-5
d_call: NA
clone_size: NA
v_call: TRBV25-1
cdr3_nt: TGTGCCAGCAGTGAATCGGGTGTGGGGGGTTTGAAGACCCAGTACTTC
cdr3_aa: CASSESGVGGLKTQYF

j_call: TRBJ2-1
d_call: TRBD1
clone_size: once
v_call: TRBV7-6
cdr3_nt: TGTGCCAGCAGCCTAGTCCCGGGACAGACCTACAATGAGCAGTTCTTC
cdr3_aa: CASSLVPGQTYNEQFF

j_call: TRBJ1-1
d_call: NA
clone_size: NA
v_call: TRBV2
cdr3_nt: TGTGCCAGCAGGGAGGGGCAGGCCGAGAACACTGAAGCTTTCTTT
cdr3_aa: CASREGQAENTEAFF

j_call: TRBJ1-6
d_call: NA
clone_size: NA
v_call: TRBV10-3
cdr3_nt: TGTGCCATCTCGGAGGGGAGGAATTCACCCCTCCACTTT
cdr3_aa: CAISEGRNSPLHF

j_call: TRBJ1-6
d_call: NA
clone_size: NA
v_call: TRBV27
cdr3_nt: TGTGCCAGCAGTTTGATTCCAGGGGCTTCTAATTCACCCTTCCACTTT
cdr3_aa: CASSLIPGASNSPFHF

j_call: TRBJ2-3
d_call: TRBD2
clone_size: NA
v_call: TRBV10-3
cdr3_nt: TGTGCCATAGCGGGGGGGCGACCAGATACGCAGTATTTT
cdr3_aa: CAIAGGRPDTQYF

j_call: TRBJ2-2
d_call: TRBD2
clone_size: NA
v_call: TRBV5-4
cdr3_nt: TGTGCCAGCAGTTCTCTAGCGGGAGTCACCGGGGAGCTGTTTTTT
cdr3_aa: CASSSLAGVTGELFF

j_call: TRBJ1-3
d_call: NA
clone_size: once
v_call: TRBV4-3
cdr3_nt: TGCGCCAGCAGCTCTGACAGCTCTGGAAACACCATATATTTT
cdr3_aa: CASSSDSSGNTIYF

j_call: TRBJ1-2
d_call: TRBD1
clone_size: NA
v_call: TRBV6-1
cdr3_nt: TGTGCCAGCAGTCCCGGGACAGGGGTCCATGGCTACACCTTC
cdr3_aa: CASSPGTGVHGYTF

j_call: TRBJ1-2
d_call: NA
clone_size: NA
v_call: TRBV14
cdr3_nt: TGTGCCAGCAGCCAAGTCGATACCAGCTATGGCTACACCTTC
cdr3_aa: CASSQVDTSYGYTF

j_call: TRBJ1-1
d_call: NA
clone_size: few
v_call: TRBV9
cdr3_nt: TGTGCCAGCAGCGACCCGGGGGGGATAGCTTTCTTT
cdr3_aa: CASSDPGGIAFF

j_call: TRBJ2-7
d_call: NA
clone_size: NA
v_call: TRBV15
cdr3_nt: TGTGCCACCAGCAGAGATCAGTACGAGCAGTACTTC
cdr3_aa: CATSRDQYEQYF

j_call: TRBJ2-3
d_call: NA
clone_size: NA
v_call: TRBV1
cdr3_nt: TGCACCAGCAGCCAAGCCCCTCGCACAGATACGCAGTATTTT
cdr3_aa: CTSSQAPRTDTQYF

j_call: TRBJ2-1
d_call: TRBD2
clone_size: NA
v_call: TRBV5-6
cdr3_nt: TGTGCCAGCAGTTCGGATAGCGGGAGGAGGAATGAGCAGTTCTTC
cdr3_aa: CASSSDSGRRNEQFF

j_call: TRBJ2-3
d_call: NA
clone_size: few
v_call: TRBV5-1
cdr3_nt: TGCGCCAGCAGCTTGAGGGACTTCATCACAGATACGCAGTATTTT
cdr3_aa: CASSLRDFITDTQYF

j_call: TRBJ2-2
d_call: TRBD2
clone_size: NA
v_call: TRBV5-1
cdr3_nt: TGCGCCAGCAGCTTGATAGCGGGGGGTCACGGGGAGCTGTTTTTT
cdr3_aa: CASSLIAGGHGELFF

j_call: TRBJ2-1
d_call: TRBD2
clone_size: NA
v_call: TRBV10-3
cdr3_nt: TGTGCCATCAGTGAGTTCGCGGGAGCATACAATGAGCAGTTCTTC
cdr3_aa: CAISEFAGAYNEQFF

j_call: TRBJ2-2
d_call: TRBD2
clone_size: once
v_call: TRBV11-3
cdr3_nt: TGTGCCAGCAGCTTAGGCGGACTAGCGGCGAACACCGGGGAGCTGTTTTTT
cdr3_aa: CASSLGGLAANTGELFF

j_call: TRBJ2-5
d_call: TRBD2
clone_size: NA
v_call: TRBV19
cdr3_nt: TGTGCCAGTAGTATAGGGGTAGCGGGAGGGTACCAAGAGACCCAGTACTTC
cdr3_aa: CASSIGVAGGYQETQYF

j_call: TRBJ2-7
d_call: NA
clone_size: NA
v_call: TRBV30
cdr3_nt: TGTGCCTGCACGGAGAAGGGGTCCTACGAGCAGTACTTC
cdr3_aa: CACTEKGSYEQYF

j_call: TRBJ1-2
d_call: NA
clone_size: NA
v_call: TRBV19
cdr3_nt: TGTGCCAGTAGTACCCAGATTGGAGGCTATGGCTACACCTTC
cdr3_aa: CASSTQIGGYGYTF

j_call: TRBJ2-7
d_call: TRBD1
clone_size: few
v_call: TRBV5-4
cdr3_nt: TGTGCCAGCAGCTTGCGAGGACAGGGGAGCTACGAGCAGTACTTC
cdr3_aa: CASSLRGQGSYEQYF

j_call: TRBJ1-4
d_call: NA
clone_size: NA
v_call: TRBV7-7
cdr3_nt: TGTGCCAGCAGCTTAGGGGAGGGGAATGAAAAACTGTTTTTT
cdr3_aa: CASSLGEGNEKLFF

j_call: TRBJ1-1
d_call: TRBD1
clone_size: NA
v_call: TRBV14
cdr3_nt: TGTGCCAGGAAGATCCCACAGGGGTCTGACACTGAAGCTTTCTTT
cdr3_aa: CARKIPQGSDTEAFF

j_call: TRBJ2-7
d_call: NA
clone_size: NA
v_call: TRBV6-5
cdr3_nt: TGTGCCAGCAGTTACGACAGCTCCTACGAGCAGTACTTC
cdr3_aa: CASSYDSSYEQYF

j_call: TRBJ1-4
d_call: TRBD1
clone_size: NA
v_call: TRBV15
cdr3_nt: TGTGCCACCAGCGCCAGACAGGGGAATGAAAAACTGTTTTTT
cdr3_aa: CATSARQGNEKLFF

j_call: TRBJ2-2
d_call: TRBD2
clone_size: NA
v_call: TRBV19
cdr3_nt: TGTGCCAGTAGTATAGTAGGACTAGTTGCCGGGGAGCTGTTTTTT
cdr3_aa: CASSIVGLVAGELFF